Following are 9 T cell receptor beta chains from one sample sequenced in a study of control samples from healthy donors and cancer patients. Sequencing used immunoSEQ multiplex PCR; TCRdb keeps in-frame clones, though not all of them. The sample has about 140,000 clones; roughly nine tenths are singletons. The material sequenced was blood. The receptors were gathered from a woman in her thirties in good health.

J is TRBJ2-7 and V is TRBV5-4; weak D call: TRBD2 (6 bases). The CDR3 runs to 14 residues. CDR1 SGHNT and CDR2 YYREEE come from the germline V gene (reference sequence). Between the trimmed V and J ends, which lost 4 bases and 0 bases, there was a span of 11 bases. The CDR3 sequence is CASSDRDFSYEQYF. The CDR3 DNA is TGTGCCAGCAGCGACCGGGACTTCTCCTACGAGCAGTACTTC.

The rearrangement joins TRBV30 to TRBJ2-3, with D perhaps TRBD1 or TRBD2 (5 bases each). Trimming stripped 3 bases from V and 0 bases from J, with 13 bases between. CDR1 GTSNPN and CDR2 SVGIG come from the germline V gene (reference sequence). This CDR3 comprises 15 residues. The CDR3: CAWSEGTYSTDTQYF. The CDR3 nucleotides are TGTGCCTGGAGCGAGGGGACGTATAGCACAGATACGCAGTATTTT.

The chain carries TRBV28 and TRBJ2-2; D gene uncertain. This CDR3 is built from 15 residues. Trimming removed 2 bases from V and 0 bases from J, with 7 bases in between. The germline gives CDR1 MDHEN, CDR2 SYDVKM. The CDR3: CASSLPIANTGELFF. The CDR3 DNA follows: TGTGCCAGCAGTTTACCTATCGCGAACACCGGGGAGCTGTTTTTT.

The genes are TRBV28 and TRBJ2-5; D not resolved. The CDR3 is 10 amino acids. V lost 4 bases and J lost 5, with 2 bases in between. CDR1 MDHEN and CDR2 SYDVKM come from the germline V gene. In DNA form, the CDR3 reads TGTGCCAGCAGTTCTGAGACCCAGTACTTC. Translation: CASSSETQYF.

The chain uses TRBV5-5 and TRBJ1-1; no definite D call. Germline V CDR1 and CDR2: SGHKS, YYEKEE (reference sequence). The CDR3 has 14 residues. With 4 bases removed from V and 3 bases from J, the gap between germline ends came to 13 bases. The CDR3 nucleotides are TGTGCCAGCAGCCCCCCCAATCAGTACACTGAAGCTTTCTTT. Translating it yields CASSPPNQYTEAFF. The variable domain in full, with the rest retrieved from reference TRBV5-5 and TRBJ1-1, is DAGVTQSPTHLIKTRGQQVTLRCSPISGHKSVSWYQQVLGQGPQFIFQYYEKEERGRGNFPDRFSARQFPNYSSELNVNALLLGDSALYLCASSPPNQYTEAFFGQGTRLTVV.

This sequence joins TRBV25-1 and TRBJ2-2; D is perhaps TRBD1 (6 bases). Germline lookup yields CDR1 MGHDK and CDR2 SYGVNS. V lost 6 bases to trimming and J lost 2 bases, with 7 bases between them. The CDR3 spans 13 residues. CDR3 sequence (DNA): TGTGCCAGCAGACAGGGCAACACCGGGGAGCTGTTTTTT. As protein: CASRQGNTGELFF. The full variable domain, rest sourced from reference TRBV25-1 and TRBJ2-2, is EADIYQTPRYLVIGTGKKITLECSQTMGHDKMYWYQQDPGMELHLIHYSYGVNSTEKGDLSSESTVSRIRTEHFPLTLESARPSHTSQYLCASRQGNTGELFFGEGSRLTVL.

The chain carries TRBV19 and TRBJ2-7, with 7 bases aligning to TRBD1. This CDR3 comprises 16 residues. Trimming cost V 5 bases and J 2 bases; bases outside gene matches: 12. CDR1 and CDR2 from the germline V gene are LNHDA and SQIVND (reference sequence). CDR3 sequence: CASSPDRERPTYEQYF. Written as DNA, the CDR3 is TGTGCCAGTAGTCCCGACAGGGAGAGACCTACCTACGAGCAGTACTTC.

The chain carries TRBV7-9 and TRBJ1-4, with 8 bases identical to TRBD1. The CDR3 is 13 amino acids. The germline V gene has CDR1 SEHNR and CDR2 FQNEAQ (reference sequence). The junction had 5 bases not matched to a gene; V was cut back by 5 bases and J by 9 bases. Written as DNA, the CDR3 is TGTGCCAGCAGCCCCGGACAGGGTCAAAAACTGTTTTTT. Translated: CASSPGQGQKLFF.

The CDR3 reads CASSFDPSGELFF. CDR3 bases: TGTGCCAGCAGCTTCGACCCCTCCGGGGAGCTGTTTTTT. The chain has TRBV11-2 and TRBJ2-2, with D uncertain. V was shortened by 3 bases and J by 6 bases, with 8 bases between the two germline ends. CDR1 SGHAT and CDR2 FQNNGV come from the germline V gene. CDR3 length equals 13 residues.